These T cell receptor beta chains were read from a single sample in a study of cytomegalovirus exposure and HLA in healthy donors. Repertoires were generated with immunoSEQ multiplex PCR, while TCRdb's copy carries only in-frame clones and drops some. The sample shows around 200,000 clones, just over 75% of them seen only once. The sample was PBMCs. Receptor source: a woman in her sixties in good health and CMV-seropositive. CDR3s include the opening cysteine and the closing phenylalanine or tryptophan. The order of the fields is V gene, D gene, J gene, clone size, CDR3 DNA, CDR3 protein. The D gene is left open where the match is weak. Not every row has a clone size; where given, it reads once, few, many or a size class.

>TRBV28|-|TRBJ1-2|-
TGTGCCAGCACCCCTGGGAGACGTGGCTACACCTTC
CASTPGRRGYTF
>TRBV11-2|-|TRBJ1-2|-
TGTGCCAGCAGCTTAGTTAGATCGAGCTACACCTTC
CASSLVRSSYTF
>TRBV11-2|TRBD1|TRBJ1-1|-
TGTGCCAGCAGCTTTCGACAGGGGGGCACTGAAGCTTTCTTT
CASSFRQGGTEAFF
>TRBV7-2|-|TRBJ2-7|few
TGTGCCAGCAGCTTCGCTAGCGTGCTCTCCTACGAGCAGTACTTC
CASSFASVLSYEQYF
>TRBV4-1|-|TRBJ1-3|once
TGCGCCAGCAGCCAAGATCCCAGGGGAGCTGGAAACACCATATATTTT
CASSQDPRGAGNTIYF
>TRBV10-3|TRBD2|TRBJ2-3|once
TGTGCCATCGGAGACCGCGACGGGGGGAGAAAAGATACGCAGTATTTT
CAIGDRDGGRKDTQYF
>TRBV5-4|TRBD2|TRBJ2-1|-
TGTGCCAGCAGCTTGGGTGGAGCGGGGGGATACAATGAGCAGTTCTTC
CASSLGGAGGYNEQFF
>TRBV10-1|TRBD1|TRBJ2-3|few
TGCGCCAGCAGTCAGGGGGCGAGTGACACAGATACGCAGTATTTT
CASSQGASDTDTQYF
>TRBV27|-|TRBJ1-3|-
TGTGCCAGCAGTTTAGCAGGCCCCTCTGGAAACACCATATATTTT
CASSLAGPSGNTIYF
>TRBV5-1|TRBD1|TRBJ2-7|-
TGCGCCAGCAGCTTGACGCAGGGGGCCGACGAGCAGTACTTC
CASSLTQGADEQYF
>TRBV7-2|TRBD1|TRBJ1-2|-
TGTGCCAGCAGCTCAAGACAGGGTCAACGTGGCTACACCTTC
CASSSRQGQRGYTF
>TRBV11-3|-|TRBJ2-3|-
TGTGCCAGCAGCTTAGATCCCGGAGCCCATACGCAGTATTTT
CASSLDPGAHTQYF
>TRBV30|-|TRBJ1-5|-
TGTGCCTGGAGTGTTCAGAGCAATCAGCCCCAGCATTTT
CAWSVQSNQPQHF
>TRBV5-1|TRBD2|TRBJ2-3|-
TGCGCCAGCAGCCTCGGACTAGCGGGAGGGCTCGATACGCAGTATTTT
CASSLGLAGGLDTQYF
>TRBV2|TRBD1|TRBJ1-1|-
TGTGCCAGCAGCAGAGGGACAGCGAACACTGAAGCTTTCTTT
CASSRGTANTEAFF
>TRBV28|TRBD1|TRBJ1-6|-
TGTGCCAGCATTGAGGGACAGGGCGCGAAGAATTCACCCCTCCACTTT
CASIEGQGAKNSPLHF
>TRBV7-9|TRBD1|TRBJ1-1|-
TGTGCCAGCAGACCGAGGACAGGGTCCCCTGAAGCTTTCTTT
CASRPRTGSPEAFF
>TRBV5-1|-|TRBJ1-2|few
TGCGCCAGCCATACCCCAGGGAACTATGGCTACACCTTC
CASHTPGNYGYTF
>TRBV7-9|-|TRBJ1-5|-
TGTTCCAGCAGTCTAGACGGCAATCAGCCCCAGCATTTT
CSSSLDGNQPQHF
>TRBV6-4|-|TRBJ1-1|-
TGTGCCAGCAGCCCCCAGGCGCAGAACACTGAAGCTCTCTTT
CASSPQAQNTEALF
>TRBV2|-|TRBJ2-7|-
TGTGCCAGCAGTGATCGAGGCGAGCAGTACTTC
CASSDRGEQYF
>TRBV7-9|-|TRBJ2-2|once
TGTGCCAGCAGCTTAGGCAGCGCGAACACCGGGGAGCTGTTTTTT
CASSLGSANTGELFF
>TRBV6-5|-|TRBJ1-5|-
TGTGCCAGCAGGTACCGGGGGGGGCCCCAGCATTTT
CASRYRGGPQHF
>TRBV10-3|-|TRBJ1-1|-
TGTGCCATCAGCGGGGGAACTGAAGCTTTCTTT
CAISGGTEAFF
>TRBV30|TRBD2|TRBJ2-2|medium-sized
TGTGCCTGCTCCAGCGGGGAGAACACCGGGGAGCTGTTTTTT
CACSSGENTGELFF
>TRBV10-3|-|TRBJ1-1|-
TGTGCCATCAGGGACAGCTTGAACACTGAAGCTTTCTTT
CAIRDSLNTEAFF
>TRBV5-1|TRBD2|TRBJ2-3|-
TGCGCCAGCAGCTTGAGGTACAGGACTAGCGGGAGCACAGATACGCAGTATTTT
CASSLRYRTSGSTDTQYF
>TRBV18|TRBD1|TRBJ1-1|-
TGTGCCAGCTCGACCGGGACAGGGTTTACAGCTTTCTTT
CASSTGTGFTAFF